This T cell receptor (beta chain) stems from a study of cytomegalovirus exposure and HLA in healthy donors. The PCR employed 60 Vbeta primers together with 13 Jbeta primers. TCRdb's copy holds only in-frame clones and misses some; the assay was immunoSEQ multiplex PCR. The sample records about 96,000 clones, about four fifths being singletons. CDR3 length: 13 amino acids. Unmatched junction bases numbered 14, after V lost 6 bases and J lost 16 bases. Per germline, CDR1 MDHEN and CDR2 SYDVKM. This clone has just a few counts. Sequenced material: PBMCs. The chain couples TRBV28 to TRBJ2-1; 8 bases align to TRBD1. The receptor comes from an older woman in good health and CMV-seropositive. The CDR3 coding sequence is TGTGCCAGCAGCCTGACAGGGGTATACCTCTCTTTCTTC. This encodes CASSLTGVYLSFF.